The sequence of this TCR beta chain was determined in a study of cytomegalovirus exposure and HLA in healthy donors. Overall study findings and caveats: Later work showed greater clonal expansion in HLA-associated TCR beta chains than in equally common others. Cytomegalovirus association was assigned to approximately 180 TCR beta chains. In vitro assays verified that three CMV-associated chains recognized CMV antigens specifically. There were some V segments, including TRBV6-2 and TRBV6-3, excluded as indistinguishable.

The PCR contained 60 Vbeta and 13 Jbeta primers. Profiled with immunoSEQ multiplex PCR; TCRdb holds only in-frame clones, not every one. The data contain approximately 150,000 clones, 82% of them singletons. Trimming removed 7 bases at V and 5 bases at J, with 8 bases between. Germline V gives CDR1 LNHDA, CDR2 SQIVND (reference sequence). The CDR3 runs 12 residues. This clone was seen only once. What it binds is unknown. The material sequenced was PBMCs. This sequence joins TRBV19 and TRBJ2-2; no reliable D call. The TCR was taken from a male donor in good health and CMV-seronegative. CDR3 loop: CASTRVTGELFF. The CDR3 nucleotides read TGTGCCAGTACCCGGGTGACCGGGGAGCTGTTTTTT. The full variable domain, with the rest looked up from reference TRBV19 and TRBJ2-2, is DGGITQSPKYLFRKEGQNVTLSCEQNLNHDAMYWYRQDPGQGLRLIYYSQIVNDFQKGDIAEGYSVSREKKESFPLTVTSAQKNPTAFYLCASTRVTGELFFGEGSRLTVL.